This is a list of T cell receptor beta chains from one sample in a study of cytomegalovirus exposure and HLA in healthy donors. Some clones are missing from TCRdb's copy, which holds only in-frame ones; the method was immunoSEQ multiplex PCR. The sample comprises some 140,000 clones, 60% to 85% of which are singletons, and 4% rests with the top ten. Sequenced sample: PBMCs. The receptors here all came from a woman in her thirties or forties in good health and CMV-seronegative. Each CDR3 is given with its conserved first and last residue. D genes are given only for firm matches. Size is omitted from some rows. Given values are once, few, many or a class for expanded clones.

CASTRTTNTGELFF,TGTGCCAGCACAAGAACAACGAACACCGGGGAGCTGTTTTTT,TRBJ2-2,.,TRBV27,.
CASRQSMNEQFF,TGTGCCAGCAGACAATCCATGAATGAGCAGTTCTTC,TRBJ2-1,.,TRBV11-2,.
CASRPQGSGNTIYF,TGTGCCAGCAGACCACAGGGCTCTGGAAACACCATATATTTT,TRBJ1-3,.,TRBV6-1,.
CASSLVRLMNTEAFF,TGCGCCAGCAGCTTGGTACGACTCATGAACACTGAAGCTTTCTTT,TRBJ1-1,.,TRBV5-1,few
CASSLGATKGGYF,TGTGCCAGCAGCTTAGGAGCGACCAAAGGAGGATATTTT,TRBJ1-3,.,TRBV7-9,.
CASSPSGTEAFF,TGTGCCAGCAGTCCCAGTGGTACTGAAGCTTTCTTT,TRBJ1-1,.,TRBV5-4,.
CASKSGSTDTQYF,TGTGCCAGCAAGTCAGGGAGCACAGATACGCAGTATTTT,TRBJ2-3,.,TRBV2,.
CASSIAQGGLDTQYF,TGTGCCAGTAGTATAGCGCAGGGTGGTTTGGATACGCAGTATTTT,TRBJ2-3,.,TRBV19,.
CAPPTYEQYF,TGTGCCCCCCCAACCTACGAGCAGTACTTC,TRBJ2-7,.,TRBV7-2,.
CASSSPRTGRYEQYF,TGTGCCAGCAGTTCCCCTCGGACAGGGCGCTACGAGCAGTACTTC,TRBJ2-7,TRBD1,TRBV28,once
CASSRGEAFF,TGTGCCAGCAGTCGGGGTGAAGCTTTCTTT,TRBJ1-1,.,TRBV6-6,.
CASSIGGEKLFF,TGTGCCAGTAGTATAGGCGGTGAAAAACTGTTTTTT,TRBJ1-4,.,TRBV19,few
CAWSADRGHGYTF,TGTGCCTGGAGTGCCGACAGGGGGCATGGCTACACCTTC,TRBJ1-2,TRBD1,TRBV30,.
CASSFDSSTEAFF,TGTGCCAGCAGCTTTGACTCAAGCACTGAAGCTTTCTTT,TRBJ1-1,.,TRBV7-9,.
CASSFPQGDATNEKLFF,TGTGCCAGCAGTTTCCCACAGGGGGACGCAACTAATGAAAAACTGTTTTTT,TRBJ1-4,TRBD1,TRBV28,.
CASSLGLVRYNEQFF,TGTGCCAGCAGCCTGGGACTAGTACGTTACAATGAGCAGTTCTTC,TRBJ2-1,TRBD2,TRBV28,.
CASSLWWGPSSEQYF,TGTGCCAGCAGCTTATGGTGGGGGCCGAGCAGCGAGCAGTACTTC,TRBJ2-7,.,TRBV7-4,.
CASSYSFDQPQHF,TGTGCCAGCAGTTACTCCTTCGATCAGCCCCAGCATTTT,TRBJ1-5,.,TRBV6-5,.
CASSSAMGGFQPQHF,TGTGCCAGCTCAAGCGCGATGGGGGGGTTTCAGCCCCAGCATTTT,TRBJ1-5,.,TRBV18,.
CASSPLGGYTDTQYF,TGTGCCAGCAGTCCCTTGGGGGGATACACAGATACGCAGTATTTT,TRBJ2-3,.,TRBV6-5,.
CASSSAGVYEQYF,TGTGCCAGCAGCTCCGCGGGGGTCTACGAGCAGTACTTC,TRBJ2-7,TRBD2,TRBV13,.
CASSGLSGGVQETQYF,TGCGCCAGCAGCGGATTAAGCGGGGGGGTCCAAGAGACCCAGTACTTC,TRBJ2-5,TRBD2,TRBV5-1,.
CASSSSGDNTEAFF,TGTGCCAGCAGCTCCTCAGGGGATAACACTGAAGCTTTCTTT,TRBJ1-1,.,TRBV9,.
CASSYSLSGGYEQYF,TGTGCCAGCAGTTACTCTCTTAGCGGGGGCTACGAGCAGTACTTC,TRBJ2-7,TRBD2,TRBV6-5,.
CASSRDTAYEQYF,TGTGCCAGCAGTCGGGACACCGCCTACGAGCAGTACTTC,TRBJ2-7,.,TRBV7-6,.
CASIGTGDLNTEAFF,TGTGCCAGTATTGGGACAGGGGATCTGAACACTGAAGCTTTCTTT,TRBJ1-1,TRBD1,TRBV19,.
CASSARSPGGLETQYF,TGTGCCAGCAGTGCCCGGTCCCCGGGGGGCCTAGAGACCCAGTACTTC,TRBJ2-5,.,TRBV28,.
CASSLPRQGRKDTEAFF,TGTGCCAGCAGCTTACCCCGACAGGGAAGGAAGGACACTGAAGCTTTCTTT,TRBJ1-1,TRBD1,TRBV7-9,.
CASSLGLSDTQYF,TGTGCCAGCAGCTTAGGACTGTCAGATACGCAGTATTTT,TRBJ2-3,.,TRBV7-9,.
CAISPPLHLLTASSSYEQYF,TGTGCCATCAGTCCGCCCTTACACTTACTGACAGCCTCTAGTTCCTACGAGCAGTACTTC,TRBJ2-7,.,TRBV10-3,.
CASSATFREGHNEQYF,TGTGCCAGCAGCGCGACCTTCAGGGAGGGCCACAACGAGCAGTACTTC,TRBJ2-7,TRBD2,TRBV5-4,.
CASSRTDGGSYGYTF,TGTGCCAGCAGCCGCACCGACGGGGGGTCCTATGGCTACACCTTC,TRBJ1-2,.,TRBV7-6,.
CASKEAEKLFF,TGTGCCAGTAAGGAGGCTGAAAAACTGTTTTTT,TRBJ1-4,.,TRBV19,few
CASSRDITPNYGYTF,TGCGCCAGCAGTCGGGACATAACTCCAAACTATGGCTACACCTTC,TRBJ1-2,.,TRBV23-1,.
CASSFGQGNYNEQFF,TGTGCCAGCAGCTTCGGACAGGGGAACTACAATGAGCAGTTCTTC,TRBJ2-1,TRBD1,TRBV5-4,.
CASAPGVNSNQPQHF,TGTGCCAGCGCCCCGGGGGTAAATAGCAATCAGCCCCAGCATTTT,TRBJ1-5,.,TRBV11-2,.
CASSQGGTPSYGYTF,TGTGCCAGCAGCCAAGGTGGGACACCGAGCTATGGCTACACCTTC,TRBJ1-2,.,TRBV28,.
CASSFPAEAFF,TGTGCCAGCAGCTTTCCGGCTGAAGCTTTCTTT,TRBJ1-1,.,TRBV7-9,.
CATSSSMVGANVLTF,TGTGCCACCAGTAGCTCGATGGTCGGGGCCAACGTCCTGACTTTC,TRBJ2-6,.,TRBV15,.
CSVGEQGVVGYTF,TGCAGCGTAGGAGAGCAGGGGGTGGTTGGCTACACCTTC,TRBJ1-2,TRBD1,TRBV29-1,.
CASSWDRGRDKNGYTF,TGTGCCAGCAGCTGGGATAGGGGCAGGGACAAGAATGGCTACACCTTC,TRBJ1-2,.,TRBV11-3,.
CASSVTGTGSYEQYF,TGTGCCAGTAGTGTGACCGGGACAGGGTCCTACGAGCAGTACTTC,TRBJ2-7,TRBD1,TRBV19,.
CASSVGAGDRNEQFF,TGTGCCAGCAGCGTCGGCGCGGGAGATCGCAATGAGCAGTTCTTC,TRBJ2-1,TRBD2,TRBV9,.
CASSQGEAQYF,TGTGCTAGCAGCCAGGGGGAGGCCCAGTACTTC,TRBJ2-5,.,TRBV7-7,.
CASGFGVNYEQYF,TGTGCTAGTGGTTTCGGGGTAAACTACGAGCAGTACTTC,TRBJ2-7,.,TRBV12-5,.
CASSLGQTSYEQYF,TGTGCCAGCAGTCTCGGACAGACCTCCTACGAGCAGTACTTC,TRBJ2-7,.,TRBV2,.
CASRQLYGYTF,TGTGCCAGCAGACAGCTCTATGGCTACACCTTC,TRBJ1-2,.,TRBV6-5,.
CASSLDVLQGILDSPLHF,TGCGCCAGCAGCTTAGACGTCTTACAGGGGATCTTAGACTCACCCCTCCACTTT,TRBJ1-6,TRBD1,TRBV5-1,.
CAISEWEGGPADTQYF,TGTGCCATCAGTGAATGGGAGGGGGGGCCGGCAGATACGCAGTATTTT,TRBJ2-3,.,TRBV10-3,.
CASSPRQGQGNQPQHF,TGTGCCAGCAGTCCCCGGCAGGGCCAAGGCAATCAGCCCCAGCATTTT,TRBJ1-5,.,TRBV28,.